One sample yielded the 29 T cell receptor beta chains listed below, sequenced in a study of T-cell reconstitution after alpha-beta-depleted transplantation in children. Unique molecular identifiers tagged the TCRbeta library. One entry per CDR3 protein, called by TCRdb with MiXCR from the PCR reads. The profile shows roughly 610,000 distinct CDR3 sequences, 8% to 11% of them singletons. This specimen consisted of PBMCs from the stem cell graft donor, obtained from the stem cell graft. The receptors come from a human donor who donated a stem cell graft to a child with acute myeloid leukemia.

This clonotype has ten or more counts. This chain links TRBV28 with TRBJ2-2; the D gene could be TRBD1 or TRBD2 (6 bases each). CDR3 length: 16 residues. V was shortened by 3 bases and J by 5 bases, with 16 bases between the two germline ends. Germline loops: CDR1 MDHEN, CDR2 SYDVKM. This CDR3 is CASSFTTGRRTGELFF. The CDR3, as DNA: TGTGCCAGCAGTTTCACTACAGGGAGGAGGACCGGGGAGCTGTTTTTT. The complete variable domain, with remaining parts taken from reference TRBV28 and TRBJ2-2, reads DVKVTQSSRYLVKRTGEKVFLECVQDMDHENMFWYRQDPGLGLRLIYFSYDVKMKEKGDIPEGYSVSREKKERFSLILESASTNQTSMYLCASSFTTGRRTGELFFGEGSRLTVL.

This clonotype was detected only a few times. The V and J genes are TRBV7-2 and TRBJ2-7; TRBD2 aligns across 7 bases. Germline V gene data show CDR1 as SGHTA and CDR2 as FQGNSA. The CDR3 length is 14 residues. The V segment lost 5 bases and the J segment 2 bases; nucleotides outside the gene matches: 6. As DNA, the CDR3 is TGTGCCAGCAGCCCTAGCGCGGGGGCCTACGAGCAGTACTTC. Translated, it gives CASSPSAGAYEQYF.

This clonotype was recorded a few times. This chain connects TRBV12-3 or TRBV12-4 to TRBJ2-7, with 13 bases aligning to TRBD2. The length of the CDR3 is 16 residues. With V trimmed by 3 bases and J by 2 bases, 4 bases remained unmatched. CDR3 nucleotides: TGTGCCAGCAGTTTGACCGGGACTAGCGGGACCTACGAGCAGTACTTC. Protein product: CASSLTGTSGTYEQYF.

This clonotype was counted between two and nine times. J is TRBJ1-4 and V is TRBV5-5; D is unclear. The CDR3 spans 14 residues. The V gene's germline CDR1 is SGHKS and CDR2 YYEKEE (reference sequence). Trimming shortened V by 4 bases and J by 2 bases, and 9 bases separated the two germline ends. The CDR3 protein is CASSPMGTNEKLFF. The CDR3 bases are TGTGCCAGCAGCCCTATGGGTACTAATGAAAAACTGTTTTTT. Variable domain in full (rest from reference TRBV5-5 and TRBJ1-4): DAGVTQSPTHLIKTRGQQVTLRCSPISGHKSVSWYQQVLGQGPQFIFQYYEKEERGRGNFPDRFSARQFPNYSSELNVNALLLGDSALYLCASSPMGTNEKLFFGSGTQLSVL.

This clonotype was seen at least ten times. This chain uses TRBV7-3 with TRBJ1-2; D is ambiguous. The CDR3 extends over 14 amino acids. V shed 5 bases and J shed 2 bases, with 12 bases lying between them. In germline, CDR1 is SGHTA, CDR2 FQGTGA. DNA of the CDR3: TGTGCCAGCAGCGCCGGGCCACTAAACTATGGCTACACCTTC. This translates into CASSAGPLNYGYTF.

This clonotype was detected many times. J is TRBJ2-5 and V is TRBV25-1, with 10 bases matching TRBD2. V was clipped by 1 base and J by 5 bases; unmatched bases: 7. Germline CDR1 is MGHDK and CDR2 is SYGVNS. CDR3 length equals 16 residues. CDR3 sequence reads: CASSESSSGSGETQYF. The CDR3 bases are TGTGCCAGCAGTGAATCGTCTAGCGGGAGTGGGGAGACCCAGTACTTC. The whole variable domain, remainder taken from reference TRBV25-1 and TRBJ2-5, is EADIYQTPRYLVIGTGKKITLECSQTMGHDKMYWYQQDPGMELHLIHYSYGVNSTEKGDLSSESTVSRIRTEHFPLTLESARPSHTSQYLCASSESSSGSGETQYFGPGTRLLVL.

For the CDR3, the DNA is TGCAGTGCTAGAGATCTTGGCCTACGCACAGATACGCAGTATTTT. This sequence encodes CSARDLGLRTDTQYF. V gene TRBV20-1 combines with J gene TRBJ2-3; D not certain. Trimming shortened V by 0 bases and J by 1 base, and 11 bases separated the two germline ends. The CDR3 sequence is 15 residues long. In germline, CDR1 is DFQATT, CDR2 SNEGSKA (reference sequence).

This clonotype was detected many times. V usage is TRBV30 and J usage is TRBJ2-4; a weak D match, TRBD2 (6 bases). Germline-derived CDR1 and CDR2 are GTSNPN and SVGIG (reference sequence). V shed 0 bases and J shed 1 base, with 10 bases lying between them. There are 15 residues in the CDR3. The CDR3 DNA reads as TGTGCCTGGAGTGTGGGAGGTCGGGCCAAAAACATTCAGTACTTC. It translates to CAWSVGGRAKNIQYF. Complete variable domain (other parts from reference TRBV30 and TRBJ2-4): SQTIHQWPATLVQPVGSPLSLECTVEGTSNPNLYWYRQAAGRGLQLLFYSVGIGQISSEVPQNLSASRPQDRQFILSSKKLLLSDSGFYLCAWSVGGRAKNIQYFGAGTRLSVL.

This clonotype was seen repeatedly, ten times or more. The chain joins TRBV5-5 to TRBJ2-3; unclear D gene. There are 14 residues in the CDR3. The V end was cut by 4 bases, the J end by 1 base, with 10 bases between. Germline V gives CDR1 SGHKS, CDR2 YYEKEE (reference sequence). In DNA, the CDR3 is TGTGCCAGCAGCGCCGCCGTACGCACAGATACGCAGTATTTT. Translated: CASSAAVRTDTQYF.

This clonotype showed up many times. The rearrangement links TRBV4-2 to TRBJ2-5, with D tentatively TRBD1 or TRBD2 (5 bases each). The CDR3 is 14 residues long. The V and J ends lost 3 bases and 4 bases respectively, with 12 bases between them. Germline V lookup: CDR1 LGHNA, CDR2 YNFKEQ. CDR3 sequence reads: CASSHLGAPETQYF. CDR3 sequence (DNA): TGTGCCAGCAGCCACCTCGGGGCCCCAGAGACCCAGTACTTC.

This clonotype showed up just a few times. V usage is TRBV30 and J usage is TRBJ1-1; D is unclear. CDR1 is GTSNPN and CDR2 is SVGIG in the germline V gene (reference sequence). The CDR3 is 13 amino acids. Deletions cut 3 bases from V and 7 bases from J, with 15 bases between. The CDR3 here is CAWSPNLGVEAFF. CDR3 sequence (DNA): TGTGCCTGGAGCCCCAATCTCGGGGTTGAAGCTTTCTTT.

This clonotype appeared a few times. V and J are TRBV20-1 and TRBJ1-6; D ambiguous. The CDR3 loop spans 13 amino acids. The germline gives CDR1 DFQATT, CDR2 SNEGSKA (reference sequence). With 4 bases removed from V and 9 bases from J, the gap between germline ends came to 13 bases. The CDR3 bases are TGCAGTGCTATAGGCAGTATCATTTCACCCCTCCACTTT. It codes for CSAIGSIISPLHF.

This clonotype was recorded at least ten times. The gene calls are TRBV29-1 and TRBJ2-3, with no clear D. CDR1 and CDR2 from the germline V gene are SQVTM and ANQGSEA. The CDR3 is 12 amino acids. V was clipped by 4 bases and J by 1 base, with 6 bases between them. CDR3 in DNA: TGCAGCGTTGTGAGCGGCACAGATACGCAGTATTTT. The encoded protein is CSVVSGTDTQYF.

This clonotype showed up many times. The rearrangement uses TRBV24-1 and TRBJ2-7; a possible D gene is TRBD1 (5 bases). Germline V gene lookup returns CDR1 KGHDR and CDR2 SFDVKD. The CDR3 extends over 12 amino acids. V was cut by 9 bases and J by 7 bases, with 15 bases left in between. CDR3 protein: CATERQTGEQYF. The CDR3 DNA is TGTGCCACCGAAAGACAGACCGGGGAGCAGTACTTC.

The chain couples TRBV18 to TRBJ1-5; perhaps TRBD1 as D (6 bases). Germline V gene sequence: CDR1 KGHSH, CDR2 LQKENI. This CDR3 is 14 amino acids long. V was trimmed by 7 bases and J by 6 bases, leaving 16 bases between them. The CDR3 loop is CASCKSGEVQPQHF. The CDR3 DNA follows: TGTGCCAGCTGCAAATCAGGGGAGGTTCAGCCCCAGCATTTT.

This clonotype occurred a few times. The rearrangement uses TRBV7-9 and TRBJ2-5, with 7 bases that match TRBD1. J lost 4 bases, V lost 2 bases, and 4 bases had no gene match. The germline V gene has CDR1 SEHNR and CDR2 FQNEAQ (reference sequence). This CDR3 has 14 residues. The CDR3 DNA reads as TGTGCCAGCAGCTTAATAACAGGGGTAGAGACCCAGTACTTC. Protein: CASSLITGVETQYF.

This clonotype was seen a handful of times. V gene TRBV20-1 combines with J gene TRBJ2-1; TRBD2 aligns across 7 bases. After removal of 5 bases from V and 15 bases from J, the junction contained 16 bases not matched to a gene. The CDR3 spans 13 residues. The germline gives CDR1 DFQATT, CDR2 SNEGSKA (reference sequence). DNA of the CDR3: TGCAGTGCTCCCGATCCCGGGACTACATTGGGGTTCTTC. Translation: CSAPDPGTTLGFF.

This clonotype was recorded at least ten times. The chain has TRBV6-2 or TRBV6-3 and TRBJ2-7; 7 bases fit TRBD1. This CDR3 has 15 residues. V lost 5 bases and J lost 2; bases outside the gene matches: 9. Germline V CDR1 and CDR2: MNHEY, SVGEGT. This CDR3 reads CASSHPGDSPYEQYF. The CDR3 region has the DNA TGTGCCAGCAGTCACCCCGGGGACAGCCCCTACGAGCAGTACTTC.

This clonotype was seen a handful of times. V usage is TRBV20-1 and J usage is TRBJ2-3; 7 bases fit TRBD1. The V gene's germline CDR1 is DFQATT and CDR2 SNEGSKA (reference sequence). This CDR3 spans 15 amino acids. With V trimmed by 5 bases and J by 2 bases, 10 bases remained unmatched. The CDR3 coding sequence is TGCAGTGCTCCTACGGCCGGGACAGTCACAGATACGCAGTATTTT. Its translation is CSAPTAGTVTDTQYF.

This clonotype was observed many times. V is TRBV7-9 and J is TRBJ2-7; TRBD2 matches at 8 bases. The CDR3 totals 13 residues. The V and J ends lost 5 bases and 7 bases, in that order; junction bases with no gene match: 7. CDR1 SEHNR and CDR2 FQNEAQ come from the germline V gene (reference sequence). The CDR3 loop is CASSRSGREEQYF. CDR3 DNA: TGTGCCAGCAGCAGAAGCGGGAGAGAAGAGCAGTACTTC. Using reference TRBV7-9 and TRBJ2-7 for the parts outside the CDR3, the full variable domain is DTGVSQNPRHKITKRGQNVTFRCDPISEHNRLYWYRQTLGQGPEFLTYFQNEAQLEKSRLLSDRFSAERPKGSFSTLEIQRTEQGDSAMYLCASSRSGREEQYFGPGTRLTVT.

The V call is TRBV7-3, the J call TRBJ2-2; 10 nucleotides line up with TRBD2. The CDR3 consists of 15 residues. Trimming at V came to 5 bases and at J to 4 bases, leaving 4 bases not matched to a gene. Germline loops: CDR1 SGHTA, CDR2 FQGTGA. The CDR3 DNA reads TGTGCCAGCAGCAAGAGCGGGAGGGGCACCGGGGAGCTGTTTTTT. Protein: CASSKSGRGTGELFF.

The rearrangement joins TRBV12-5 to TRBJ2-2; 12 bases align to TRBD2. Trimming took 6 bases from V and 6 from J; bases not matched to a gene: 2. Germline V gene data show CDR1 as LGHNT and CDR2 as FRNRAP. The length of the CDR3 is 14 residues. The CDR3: CASGRLAGAGELFF. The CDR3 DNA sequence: TGTGCTAGTGGCCGACTAGCGGGAGCCGGGGAGCTGTTTTTT. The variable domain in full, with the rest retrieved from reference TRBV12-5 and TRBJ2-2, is DARVTQTPRHKVTEMGQEVTMRCQPILGHNTVFWYRQTMMQGLELLAYFRNRAPLDDSGMPKDRFSAEMPDATLATLKIQPSEPRDSAVYFCASGRLAGAGELFFGEGSRLTVL.

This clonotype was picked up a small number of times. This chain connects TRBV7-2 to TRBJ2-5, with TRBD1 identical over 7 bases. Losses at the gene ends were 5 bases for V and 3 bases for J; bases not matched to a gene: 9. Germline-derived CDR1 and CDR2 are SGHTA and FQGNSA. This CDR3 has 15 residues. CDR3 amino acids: CASSPGTAWEETQYF. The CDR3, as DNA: TGTGCCAGCAGCCCAGGGACAGCCTGGGAAGAGACCCAGTACTTC.

Written as DNA, the CDR3 is TGTGCCAGCAGTCGCAGGGACCGGGATGAAAAACTGTTTTTT. Protein sequence: CASSRRDRDEKLFF. The rearrangement joins TRBV6-1 to TRBJ1-4; possible D gene TRBD1, 5 bases. V was shortened by 5 bases and J by 6 bases, with 13 bases between the two germline ends. The germline V gene has CDR1 MNHNS and CDR2 SASEGT. CDR3 size: 14 residues.

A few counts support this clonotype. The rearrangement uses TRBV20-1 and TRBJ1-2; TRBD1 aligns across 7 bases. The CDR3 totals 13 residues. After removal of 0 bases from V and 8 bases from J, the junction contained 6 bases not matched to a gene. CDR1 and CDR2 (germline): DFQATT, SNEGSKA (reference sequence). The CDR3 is CSAREDRDWGYTF. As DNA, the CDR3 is TGCAGTGCTAGAGAAGACAGGGACTGGGGCTACACCTTC.

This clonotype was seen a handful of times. The DNA of the CDR3 is TGCAGTGCTAGCCGGGGACCTAACACCGGGGAGCTGTTTTTT. It codes for CSASRGPNTGELFF. The chain joins TRBV20-1 to TRBJ2-2; the D gene could be TRBD1 or TRBD2 (5 bases each). The CDR3 is made up of 14 amino acids. Germline V CDR1 and CDR2: DFQATT, SNEGSKA (reference sequence). The V and J ends lost 3 bases and 2 bases respectively, with 10 bases between them.

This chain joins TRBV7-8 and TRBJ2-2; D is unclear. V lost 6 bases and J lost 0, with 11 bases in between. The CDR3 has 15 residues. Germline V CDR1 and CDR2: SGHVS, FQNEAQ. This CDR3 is CASRDLNANTGELFF. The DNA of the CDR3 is TGTGCCAGCAGAGATCTGAACGCGAACACCGGGGAGCTGTTTTTT.

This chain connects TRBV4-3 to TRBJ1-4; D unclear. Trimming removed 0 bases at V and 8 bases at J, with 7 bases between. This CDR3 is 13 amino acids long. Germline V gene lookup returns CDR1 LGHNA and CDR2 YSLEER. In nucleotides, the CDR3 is TGCGCCAGCAGCCAAGATAACATCGAAAAACTGTTTTTT. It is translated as CASSQDNIEKLFF.

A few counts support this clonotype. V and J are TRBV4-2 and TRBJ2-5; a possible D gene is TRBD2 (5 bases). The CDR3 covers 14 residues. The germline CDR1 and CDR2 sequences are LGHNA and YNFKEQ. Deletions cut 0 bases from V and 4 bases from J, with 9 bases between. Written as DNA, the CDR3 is TGTGCCAGCAGCCAAGATCTGAGGGCAGAGACCCAGTACTTC. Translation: CASSQDLRAETQYF.